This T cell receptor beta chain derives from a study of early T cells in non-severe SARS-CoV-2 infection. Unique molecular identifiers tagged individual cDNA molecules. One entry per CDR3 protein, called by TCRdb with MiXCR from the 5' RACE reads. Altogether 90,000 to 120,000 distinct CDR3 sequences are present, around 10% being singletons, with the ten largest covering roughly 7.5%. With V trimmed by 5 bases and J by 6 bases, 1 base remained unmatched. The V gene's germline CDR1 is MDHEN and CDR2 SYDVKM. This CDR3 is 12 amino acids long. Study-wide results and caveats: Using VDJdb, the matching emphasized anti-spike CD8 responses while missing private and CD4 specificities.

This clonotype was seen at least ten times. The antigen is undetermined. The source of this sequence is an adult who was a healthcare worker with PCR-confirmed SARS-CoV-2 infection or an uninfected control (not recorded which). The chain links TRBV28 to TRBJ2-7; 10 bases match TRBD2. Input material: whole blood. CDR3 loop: CASSLAGVEQYF. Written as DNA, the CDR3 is TGTGCCAGCAGTCTAGCGGGAGTCGAGCAGTACTTC.